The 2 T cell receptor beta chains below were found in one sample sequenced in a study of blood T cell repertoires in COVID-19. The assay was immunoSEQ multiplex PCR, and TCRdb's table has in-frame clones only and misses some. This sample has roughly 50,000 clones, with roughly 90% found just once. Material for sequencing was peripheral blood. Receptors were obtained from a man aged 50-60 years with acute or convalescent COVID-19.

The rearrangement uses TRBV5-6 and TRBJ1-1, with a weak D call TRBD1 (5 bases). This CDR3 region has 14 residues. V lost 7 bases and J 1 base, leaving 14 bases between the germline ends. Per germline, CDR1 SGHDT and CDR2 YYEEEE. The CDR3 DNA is TGTGCCAGCGGTGAACAGGTCCCGAACACTGAAGCTTTCTTT. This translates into CASGEQVPNTEAFF.

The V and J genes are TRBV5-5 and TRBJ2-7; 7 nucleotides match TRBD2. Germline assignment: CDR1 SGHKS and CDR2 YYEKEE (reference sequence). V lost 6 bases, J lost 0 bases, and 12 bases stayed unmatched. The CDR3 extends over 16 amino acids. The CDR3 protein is CASINTRAGSSYEQYF. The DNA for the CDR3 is TGTGCCAGCATCAACACACGAGCGGGAAGCTCCTACGAGCAGTACTTC.